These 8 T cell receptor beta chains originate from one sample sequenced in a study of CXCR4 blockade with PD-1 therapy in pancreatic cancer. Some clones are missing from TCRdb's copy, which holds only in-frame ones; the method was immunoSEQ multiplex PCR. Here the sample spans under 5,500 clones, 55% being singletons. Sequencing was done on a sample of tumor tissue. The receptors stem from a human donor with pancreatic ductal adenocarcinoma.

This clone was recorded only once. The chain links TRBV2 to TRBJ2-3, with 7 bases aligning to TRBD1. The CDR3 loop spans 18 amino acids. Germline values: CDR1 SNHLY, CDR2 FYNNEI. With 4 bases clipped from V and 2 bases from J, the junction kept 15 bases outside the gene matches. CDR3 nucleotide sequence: TGTGCCAGCAGTGTGCCTCAGACAGGGAGAGGATACACAGATACGCAGTATTTT. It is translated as CASSVPQTGRGYTDTQYF.

The CDR3 region has the DNA TGTGCCAGCAGTTACGGCTGGGAGACCCAGTACTTC. Protein product: CASSYGWETQYF. J is TRBJ2-5 and V is TRBV28; D not certain. In germline, CDR1 is MDHEN, CDR2 SYDVKM. The CDR3 totals 12 residues. The V end was cut by 4 bases, the J end by 5 bases, with 8 bases between. The full variable domain, with the rest looked up from reference TRBV28 and TRBJ2-5, is DVKVTQSSRYLVKRTGEKVFLECVQDMDHENMFWYRQDPGLGLRLIYFSYDVKMKEKGDIPEGYSVSREKKERFSLILESASTNQTSMYLCASSYGWETQYFGPGTRLLVL.

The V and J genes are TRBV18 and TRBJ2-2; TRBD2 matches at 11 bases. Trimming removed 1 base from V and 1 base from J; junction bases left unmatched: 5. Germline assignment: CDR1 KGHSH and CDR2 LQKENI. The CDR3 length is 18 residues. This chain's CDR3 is CASSPRLLAGGNTGELFF. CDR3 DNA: TGTGCCAGCTCACCACGTCTGCTAGCGGGAGGGAACACCGGGGAGCTGTTTTTT.

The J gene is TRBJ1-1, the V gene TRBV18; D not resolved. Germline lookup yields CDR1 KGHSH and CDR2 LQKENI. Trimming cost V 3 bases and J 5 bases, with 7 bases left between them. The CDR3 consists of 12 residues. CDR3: CASSPTGTEAFF. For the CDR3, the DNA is TGTGCCAGCTCACCCACGGGGACTGAAGCTTTCTTT. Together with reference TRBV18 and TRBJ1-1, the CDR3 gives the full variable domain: NAGVMQNPRHLVRRRGQEARLRCSPMKGHSHVYWYRQLPEEGLKFMVYLQKENIIDESGMPKERFSAEFPKEGPSILRIQQVVRGDSAAYFCASSPTGTEAFFGQGTRLTVV.

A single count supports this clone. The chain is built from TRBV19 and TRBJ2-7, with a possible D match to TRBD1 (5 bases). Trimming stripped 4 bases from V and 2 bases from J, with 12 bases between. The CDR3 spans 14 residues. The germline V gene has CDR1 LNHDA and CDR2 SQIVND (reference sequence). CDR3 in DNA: TGTGCCAGTAGTACCCAGACAGCTACCTACGAGCAGTACTTC. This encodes CASSTQTATYEQYF.

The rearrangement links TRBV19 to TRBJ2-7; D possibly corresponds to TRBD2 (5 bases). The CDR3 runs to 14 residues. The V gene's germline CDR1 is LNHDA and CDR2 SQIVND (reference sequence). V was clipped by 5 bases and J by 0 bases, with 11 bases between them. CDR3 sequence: CASSPREFSYEQYF. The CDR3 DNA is TGTGCCAGTAGTCCTAGGGAGTTCTCCTACGAGCAGTACTTC. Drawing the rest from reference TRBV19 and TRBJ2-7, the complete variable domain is DGGITQSPKYLFRKEGQNVTLSCEQNLNHDAMYWYRQDPGQGLRLIYYSQIVNDFQKGDIAEGYSVSREKKESFPLTVTSAQKNPTAFYLCASSPREFSYEQYFGPGTRLTVT.

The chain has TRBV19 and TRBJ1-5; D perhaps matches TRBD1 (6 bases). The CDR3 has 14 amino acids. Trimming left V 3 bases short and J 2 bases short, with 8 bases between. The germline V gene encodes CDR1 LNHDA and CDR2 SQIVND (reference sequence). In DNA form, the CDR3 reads TGTGCCAGTAGTATCGAGGGGGGCAATCAGCCCCAGCATTTT. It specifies CASSIEGGNQPQHF.

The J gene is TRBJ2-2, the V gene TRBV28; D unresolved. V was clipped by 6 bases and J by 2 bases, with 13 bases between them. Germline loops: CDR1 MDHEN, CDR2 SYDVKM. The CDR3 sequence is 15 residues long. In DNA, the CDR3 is TGTGCCAGCAGCCACCGGAGAAGAAACACCGGGGAGCTGTTTTTT. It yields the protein CASSHRRRNTGELFF.